Listed here is a single T cell receptor beta chain. The antigen remains unidentified. This sample is drawn from a study of blood T cells in healthy people across ages. The use of a sample-barcoded 5' primer and a J-beta primer mix characterized a second PCR of roughly 6 to 12 cycles. Sequencing yielded, for each sample, at least 3 million paired-end reads carrying CDR3. TCRdb reprocessed the 5' RACE reads with MiXCR, giving one entry per CDR3 protein. The sample has hundreds of thousands of distinct CDR3 sequences; under 55% are singletons. Study outcomes and limitations: Strong correlation was found linking TCR beta diversity to naive T cell percentage.

Germline CDR1 and CDR2: SEHNR and FQNEAQ (reference sequence). The CDR3 runs to 14 residues. The V end lost 4 bases, the J end lost 6 bases, and 14 bases lay between the germline ends. The TCR comes from a man in his 60s in good health. This chain connects TRBV7-9 to TRBJ2-3; a possible D gene is TRBD2 (6 bases). Sequencing was carried out using blood. CDR3 sequence reads: CASSWTLGGDTQYF. DNA of the CDR3: TGTGCCAGCAGCTGGACACTTGGGGGGGATACGCAGTATTTT.